The 22 T cell receptor beta chains below come from one sample, sequenced in a study of PD-L1 blockade in urothelial cancer. Some clones are missing from TCRdb's copy, which holds only in-frame ones; the method was immunoSEQ multiplex PCR. The data hold about 76,000 clones, with approximately 90% observed a single time. Specified time point: peripheral blood 6 weeks after treatment start. Sequenced material: PBMCs, taken around atezolizumab (anti-PD-L1) treatment. Every receptor here comes from a woman of 80 years or more with urothelial cancer.

This clone appeared a single time. The V gene is TRBV2, the J gene TRBJ2-5, with TRBD2 matching over 14 bases. Trimming took 7 bases from V and 9 from J; bases not matched to a gene: 7. The CDR3 is 14 residues long. The germline CDR1 and CDR2 sequences are SNHLY and FYNNEI. The CDR3 DNA follows: TGTGCCAGCACCCCGGGACTAGCGGGAGTGCCCCAGTACTTC. This translates into CASTPGLAGVPQYF.

V gene TRBV30 combines with J gene TRBJ2-1; possible D gene TRBD2, 6 bases. Trimming removed 2 bases from V and 9 bases from J, with 14 bases in between. Germline loops: CDR1 GTSNPN, CDR2 SVGIG (reference sequence). This CDR3 is built from 13 residues. CDR3 amino acids: CAWSLRRESEQFF. The CDR3, as DNA: TGTGCCTGGAGTTTGAGGAGGGAAAGTGAGCAGTTCTTC.

The chain combines TRBV6-6 with TRBJ1-2, with TRBD1 matching 9 bases. In germline, CDR1 is MNHNY, CDR2 SVGAGI (reference sequence). The CDR3 length is 14 residues. V lost 6 bases, J lost 9 bases, and 11 bases stayed unmatched. DNA of the CDR3: TGTGCCAGCAGCGCTCGACAGGGGGGGTTGCGCTACACCTTC. This translates into CASSARQGGLRYTF.

V is TRBV9 and J is TRBJ1-5, with D hard to call. The germline CDR1 and CDR2 sequences are SGDLS and YYNGEE. Trimming pared 1 base from V and 0 bases from J, leaving 8 bases between. The CDR3 runs to 15 residues. The CDR3 DNA reads as TGTGCCAGCAGCGTAACTGACACTAGCAATCAGCCCCAGCATTTT. The encoded protein is CASSVTDTSNQPQHF.

The chain links TRBV15 to TRBJ2-5, with a weak D call TRBD1 (5 bases). The CDR3 contains 14 residues. Trimming shortened V by 0 bases and J by 5 bases, and 10 bases separated the two germline ends. The germline CDR1 and CDR2 sequences are LNHNV and YYDKDF (reference sequence). CDR3: CATSRDLGAETQYF. CDR3 in DNA: TGTGCCACCAGCAGAGATCTTGGGGCGGAGACCCAGTACTTC.

The chain recombines TRBV28 with TRBJ2-3; 7 positions match TRBD1. The ends lost 4 bases at V and 0 bases at J; junction bases unmatched: 7. Germline values: CDR1 MDHEN, CDR2 SYDVKM. There are 16 residues in the CDR3. The CDR3: CASSWGDRDSTDTQYF. The CDR3 coding sequence is TGTGCCAGCAGTTGGGGAGACAGGGATAGCACAGATACGCAGTATTTT.

The chain couples TRBV2 to TRBJ2-7; the match to TRBD1 covers 7 bases. V lost 0 bases, J lost 7 bases, and 3 bases stayed unmatched. CDR1 is SNHLY, CDR2 FYNNEI, per germline. The CDR3 length is 13 residues. Written as DNA, the CDR3 is TGTGCCAGCAGTGAAGCTGCAGGGGGAGAGCAGTACTTC. Translating gives CASSEAAGGEQYF.

This sequence joins TRBV27 and TRBJ1-2; 9 bases fit TRBD1. This CDR3 comprises 16 residues. Germline assignment: CDR1 MNHEY and CDR2 SMNVEV (reference sequence). V trimming: 3 bases; J trimming: 6 bases; junction bases outside the gene matches: 11. The CDR3 region is CASSLKGQGSSDGYTF. As DNA, the CDR3 is TGTGCCAGCAGTTTGAAGGGACAGGGAAGCTCGGATGGCTACACCTTC.

The CDR3 is CASSEGTMNEQFF. DNA of the CDR3: TGTGCCAGCAGTGAAGGGACAATGAATGAGCAGTTCTTC. The gene calls are TRBV6-1 and TRBJ2-1; maybe TRBD1 (5 bases). CDR1 and CDR2 from the germline V gene are MNHNS and SASEGT. V was shortened by 1 base and J by 7 bases, with 8 bases between the two germline ends. The CDR3 spans 13 residues.

This sequence joins TRBV4-2 and TRBJ2-7, with 9 bases matching TRBD2. Germline trimming cut 0 bases from V and 7 bases from J; bases unmatched to any gene: 16. The CDR3 has 18 amino acids. Germline CDR1 reads LGHNA; CDR2 reads YNFKEQ. In nucleotides, the CDR3 is TGTGCCAGCAGCCAAGAACCAGCGGGAGGCCCCGCGGGGGGAGAGCAGTACTTC. Protein product: CASSQEPAGGPAGGEQYF.

This chain joins TRBV10-3 and TRBJ2-2; D may be TRBD1 (5 bases). Trimming removed 6 bases at V and 7 bases at J, with 12 bases between. This CDR3 is 13 amino acids long. Germline CDR1 reads ENHRY; CDR2 reads SYGVKD. CDR3 in DNA: TGTGCCATCAGATCAGGGATCGGCGGGGAGCTGTTTTTT. Translation gives CAIRSGIGGELFF.

The sample holds one count of this clone. The chain couples TRBV5-1 to TRBJ2-1; maybe TRBD2 (6 bases). In germline, CDR1 is SGHRS, CDR2 YFSETQ. The CDR3 loop spans 16 amino acids. V dropped 5 bases and J dropped 1 base, with 16 bases sitting between them. In DNA, the CDR3 is TGCGCCAGCAGGCAAGACCCGGGACTTTCCTACAATGAGCAGTTCTTC. Translation gives CASRQDPGLSYNEQFF.

The chain uses TRBV28 and TRBJ1-1, with 7 bases aligning to TRBD1. The CDR3 contains 14 residues. Germline CDR1 is MDHEN and CDR2 is SYDVKM. J lost 5 bases, V lost 5 bases, and 8 bases had no gene match. The CDR3 reads CASSILTGVTEAFF. CDR3 sequence (DNA): TGTGCCAGCAGTATCCTTACAGGGGTAACTGAAGCTTTCTTT.

V and J are TRBV27 and TRBJ2-1; D gene unclear. The CDR3 covers 16 residues. V shed 5 bases and J shed 0 bases, with 14 bases lying between them. In germline, CDR1 is MNHEY, CDR2 SMNVEV (reference sequence). CDR3 amino acids: CASSRYAVSSYNEQFF. CDR3 nucleotide sequence: TGTGCCAGCAGTCGGTACGCGGTGAGCTCCTACAATGAGCAGTTCTTC.

The V gene is TRBV9, the J gene TRBJ2-3; 8 bases are shared with TRBD2. CDR1 is SGDLS and CDR2 is YYNGEE in the germline V gene. The CDR3 is made up of 15 amino acids. The J segment lost 3 bases and the V segment lost 3 bases, leaving 6 bases of the junction unmatched. The CDR3 reads CASSGMSGRTDTQYF. The CDR3 bases are TGTGCCAGCAGCGGAATGAGCGGGAGAACAGATACGCAGTATTTT.

V usage is TRBV19 and J usage is TRBJ1-5, with 7 bases identical to TRBD1. CDR1 is LNHDA and CDR2 is SQIVND in the germline V gene (reference sequence). V shed 5 bases and J 1 base; nucleotides not matched to a gene: 5. There are 15 residues in the CDR3. CDR3 region: CASSHDRESNQPQHF. The CDR3 DNA is TGTGCCAGTAGTCATGACAGGGAAAGCAATCAGCCCCAGCATTTT.

This rearrangement joins TRBV7-2 to TRBJ2-7; tentative D call: TRBD2 (6 bases). Trimming stripped 2 bases from V and 3 bases from J, with 20 bases between. Germline values: CDR1 SGHTA, CDR2 FQGNSA. This CDR3 is built from 17 residues. The CDR3 spells CASSLWPLSGGGYEQYF. The CDR3 nucleotides are TGTGCCAGCAGCTTATGGCCCCTTAGCGGAGGCGGCTACGAGCAGTACTTC.

V usage is TRBV5-1 and J usage is TRBJ2-7; 8 bases line up with TRBD2. The J segment lost 5 bases and the V segment lost 0 bases, leaving 10 bases of the junction unmatched. Germline CDR1 reads SGHRS; CDR2 reads YFSETQ. The length of the CDR3 is 16 residues. The CDR3 region has the DNA TGCGCCAGCAGCTTGGTCCTGGGACTAGAGGATGACGAGCAGTACTTC. Its protein product is CASSLVLGLEDDEQYF.

The chain carries TRBV4-1 and TRBJ2-5; TRBD2 agrees at 7 bases. The CDR3 covers 16 residues. The V gene end was trimmed by 1 base and the J gene end by 7 bases; junction bases not matched to a gene: 12. From germline, CDR1 is MGHRA and CDR2 YSYEKL. The CDR3 loop reads CASSQVAAGVDPTQYF. For the CDR3, the DNA is TGCGCCAGCAGCCAAGTCGCGGCGGGAGTGGATCCGACCCAGTACTTC.

The rearrangement links TRBV10-1 to TRBJ2-3; 7 bases map to TRBD2. The CDR3 totals 14 residues. Germline V lookup: CDR1 WNHNN, CDR2 SYGVQD (reference sequence). V lost 2 bases to trimming and J lost 4 bases; unmatched junction nucleotides: 3. The CDR3 protein is CASSEGRESDTQYF. As DNA, the CDR3 is TGCGCCAGCAGTGAGGGGCGGGAGTCAGATACGCAGTATTTT.

This chain uses TRBV10-1 with TRBJ2-5; 9 bases are a match to TRBD1. Germline V gene data show CDR1 as WNHNN and CDR2 as SYGVQD (reference sequence). The V segment lost 1 base and the J segment 0 bases; nucleotides outside the gene matches: 3. The CDR3 consists of 16 residues. This chain's CDR3 is CASSEFGQGNQETQYF. CDR3 sequence (DNA): TGCGCCAGCAGTGAGTTTGGACAGGGGAACCAAGAGACCCAGTACTTC.

The J gene is TRBJ2-3, the V gene TRBV5-1, with a tentative D call TRBD2 (7 bases). The CDR3 has 14 residues. V lost 4 bases and J 3 bases, leaving 12 bases between the germline ends. The germline gives CDR1 SGHRS, CDR2 YFSETQ. CDR3 sequence reads: CASSRGADTDTQYF. The CDR3 DNA reads TGCGCCAGCAGCCGGGGGGCTGATACAGATACGCAGTATTTT.